A selection of T cell receptor beta chains follows, all from one sample in a study of control samples from healthy donors and cancer patients. Assay used: immunoSEQ multiplex PCR; TCRdb lists only in-frame clones, some missing. The sample includes tens of thousands of clones, over 75% seen only once; the top ten take approximately 30%. The sequencing input was blood. The receptors here all came from a middle-aged man in good health. Both conserved end residues are part of each CDR3. Fields, in order: CDR3 length, V gene, clone size, D gene, J gene, CDR3 DNA, CDR3 protein. D genes are given only for firm matches. Expanded clones are given a class, and other clones once, few, many or no size at all.

15	TRBV6-1	.	.	TRBJ2-3	TGTGCCAGCAGTGAATCTAGGGGGGCTCCAGATACGCAGTATTTT	CASSESRGAPDTQYF
19	TRBV7-3	.	.	TRBJ1-3	TGTGCCAGCAGCTTAAATCCCCATCCCCGCGGAGTGTTAGGAAACACCATATATTTT	CASSLNPHPRGVLGNTIYF
16	TRBV10-3	.	.	TRBJ2-7	TGTGCCATCAGTGAGACAGAAGTGAGTAGCTCCTACGAGCAGTACTTC	CAISETEVSSSYEQYF
12	TRBV5-5	.	.	TRBJ1-3	TGTGCCAGCAGCGTCGGTAGAAACACCATATATTTT	CASSVGRNTIYF
12	TRBV29-1	.	.	TRBJ1-2	TGCAGCGTTGAAGCAGGGAACTATGGCTACACCTTC	CSVEAGNYGYTF
12	TRBV27	.	.	TRBJ1-5	TGTGCCAGCAGTCCCGTCAATCAGCCCCAGCATTTT	CASSPVNQPQHF
15	TRBV28	.	.	TRBJ1-1	TGTGCCAGCAGTTTGACGCCAGGTTTGAACACTGAAGCTTTCTTT	CASSLTPGLNTEAFF
13	TRBV25-1	.	TRBD2	TRBJ2-5	TGTGCCAGCGGGAGCGGGAATCAAGAGACCCAGTACTTC	CASGSGNQETQYF
14	TRBV4-1	.	TRBD2	TRBJ2-7	TGCGCCAGCAGCCTGGGACTAGCGGGATACGAGCAGTACTTC	CASSLGLAGYEQYF
15	TRBV24-1	.	.	TRBJ2-3	TGTGCCACCAGTGTCTTACAGGGCGGGACAGATACGCAGTATTTT	CATSVLQGGTDTQYF
15	TRBV4-1	.	.	TRBJ1-1	TGCGCCAGCAGCCTCCATACGTCCATGAACACTGAAGCTTTCTTT	CASSLHTSMNTEAFF
14	TRBV14	once	.	TRBJ1-1	TGTGCCAGCAGCCTGGGGGCGAGGAGGACTGAAGCTTTCTTT	CASSLGARRTEAFF
13	TRBV28	.	.	TRBJ1-2	TGTGTCAGCAGTTTCCCAGGGAAGGATGGCTACACCTTC	CVSSFPGKDGYTF
16	TRBV12-5	.	.	TRBJ1-6	TGTGCTAGTGCCCTCCGCCCCGGGGGCGGCGGTTCACCCCTCCACTTT	CASALRPGGGGSPLHF
17	TRBV9	.	TRBD1	TRBJ1-4	TGTGCCAGCAGCGTAGGTGGCAGGGGGTGGACTAATGAAAAACTGTTTTTT	CASSVGGRGWTNEKLFF
15	TRBV9	.	.	TRBJ2-1	TGTGCCAGCAGCGTTCTCGGGGATTCCTACAATGAGCAGTTCTTC	CASSVLGDSYNEQFF
13	TRBV11-2	.	.	TRBJ2-5	TGTGCCAGCAGCTTAGCCCCAGGGGAGACCCAGTACTTC	CASSLAPGETQYF
13	TRBV5-4	.	.	TRBJ2-7	TGTGCCAGCAGCTTTGGGGAGGCCTACGAGCAGTACTTC	CASSFGEAYEQYF
13	TRBV30	.	.	TRBJ1-2	TGTGCCTGGAGAGGAGCGGGGTATGATGGCTACACCTTC	CAWRGAGYDGYTF
15	TRBV3-1/TRBV3-2	.	.	TRBJ1-4	TGTGCCAGCAGCCAAGATGTCGGGGCAAATGAAAAACTGTTTTTT	CASSQDVGANEKLFF
13	TRBV30	.	.	TRBJ1-2	TGTGCCTGGAGTGCGACTGGGTCGTCTGGCTACACCTTC	CAWSATGSSGYTF
17	TRBV9	few	.	TRBJ2-3	TGTGCCAGCAGCGGAGAGTTTGGGGACTTGCCTCGGGATACGCAGTATTTT	CASSGEFGDLPRDTQYF
13	TRBV5-1	.	.	TRBJ2-3	TGCGCCAGCAGCTTGTCTAGCCAGGATACGCAGTATTTT	CASSLSSQDTQYF
15	TRBV19	.	.	TRBJ1-1	TGTGCCAGTAGTATATCGGGGGCCCCGGCCACTGAAGCTTTCTTT	CASSISGAPATEAFF
20	TRBV19	.	.	TRBJ1-5	TGTGCCAGTAGTATATTCCCTCTCGACATTCCACCCTCCTACAATCAGCCCCAGCATTTT	CASSIFPLDIPPSYNQPQHF
17	TRBV15	few	TRBD1	TRBJ1-3	TGTGCCACCAGCAGATCTCCCCGGACAGGGGGCATAAACACCATATATTTT	CATSRSPRTGGINTIYF
20	TRBV9	.	TRBD2	TRBJ2-1	TGTGCCAGCAGCGTAGTTCCGGGACTAGCGGAAATCAGCTCCTACAATGAGCAGTTCTTC	CASSVVPGLAEISSYNEQFF
12	TRBV10-3	few	.	TRBJ1-5	TGTGCCATCAGCACTAGCAATCAGCCCCAGCATTTT	CAISTSNQPQHF
15	TRBV30	.	.	TRBJ1-1	TGTGCCTGGAGCCCCCTCTTTAGGGGGAACACTGAAGCTTTCTTT	CAWSPLFRGNTEAFF
13	TRBV7-2	.	.	TRBJ2-3	TGTGCCAGCAGCTATCAGCTCCCGGATACGCAGTATTTT	CASSYQLPDTQYF
17	TRBV6-4	.	TRBD2	TRBJ2-2	TGTGCCAGCAGTGCCCTAGCGGGCGCCACGGTTACCGGGGAGCTGTTTTTT	CASSALAGATVTGELFF
16	TRBV3-1/TRBV3-2	.	.	TRBJ2-3	TGTGCCAGCAGCCAAGCGAACGGGGGCCCCACAGATACGCAGTATTTT	CASSQANGGPTDTQYF
11	TRBV7-2	.	.	TRBJ2-2	TGTGCCAGCGATAGGGTGGGGGAGCTGTTTTTT	CASDRVGELFF